These 16 T cell receptor beta chains were all obtained from the same sample, sequenced in a study of blood T cells in healthy people across ages. It was with a sample-barcoded 5' primer and a J-beta primer mix that a second PCR of roughly 7 to 12 cycles was run. One entry per CDR3 protein, called by TCRdb with MiXCR from the 5' RACE reads. Altogether 500,000 to 650,000 distinct CDR3 sequences are present, over 25% being singletons, with the ten largest covering 3.6%. The same data also went into a second study, on T cells of mothers and their children.

The sample comprised blood. These receptors were obtained from a boy between 2 and 10 years old in good health.

The table lists this clonotype with a few counts. Sequence at one end of the junction differs from germline and may be a read error. V is TRBV18 and J is TRBJ1-1, with TRBD1 matching over 7 bases. The CDR3 contains 15 residues. CDR1 and CDR2 from the germline V gene are KGHSH and LQKENI. The CDR3: CASSPLTGLATEAFF. The CDR3 region has the DNA TGTGCCAGCTCACCACTGACAGGGTTGGCCACTGAAGCCTTCTTT.

The DNA for the CDR3 is TGTGCCAGCAGTGAGAGGGTTTTGAGCAATCAGCCCCAGCATTTT. Its translation: CASSERVLSNQPQHF. V gene TRBV6-1 combines with J gene TRBJ1-5; D remains ambiguous. Germline V gives CDR1 MNHNS, CDR2 SASEGT. V was clipped by 3 bases and J by 1 base, with 10 bases between them. The CDR3 is 15 amino acids.

In this sample, this clonotype turned up a few times. The chain has TRBV2 and TRBJ2-5, with 10 bases matching TRBD2. After removal of 4 bases from V and 2 bases from J, the junction contained 4 bases not matched to a gene. Per germline, CDR1 SNHLY and CDR2 FYNNEI. This CDR3 is built from 15 residues. The DNA for the CDR3 is TGTGCCAGCAGTGGCGGAGCGGGGGGGCAAGAGACCCAGTACTTC. Protein sequence: CASSGGAGGQETQYF.

This chain uses TRBV29-1 with TRBJ2-5; D might be TRBD2 (5 bases). This CDR3 has 14 amino acids. Trimming left V 7 bases short and J 5 bases short, with 20 bases between. CDR1 is SQVTM, CDR2 ANQGSEA, per germline. The CDR3 region is CSARPSGFGETQYF. DNA for the CDR3: TGCAGCGCCCGACCATCGGGATTCGGGGAGACCCAGTACTTC.

This rearrangement joins TRBV29-1 to TRBJ2-7; D gene uncertain. Germline V gene lookup returns CDR1 SQVTM and CDR2 ANQGSEA. Trimming cost V 4 bases and J 3 bases, with 4 bases left between them. The CDR3 spans 10 residues. The CDR3 nucleotides read TGCAGCGTTGTTCACTACGAGCAGTACTTC. Protein sequence: CSVVHYEQYF.

On this clonotype itself: At one of its ends the junction is not consistent with the germline gene, which may arise from a read error. The chain couples TRBV12-3 or TRBV12-4 to TRBJ2-3; 7 bases are shared with TRBD2. The CDR3 length is 16 residues. The CDR3 reads CASSLGGTGGTDTQYF. The CDR3 DNA reads as TGTGCCAGCAGTTTAGGTGGAACGGGGGGAACAGATACGCAATATTTT.

In this sample, this clonotype turned up a few times. The chain links TRBV30 to TRBJ2-5; D could derive from TRBD1 or TRBD2 (5 bases each). In germline, CDR1 is GTSNPN, CDR2 SVGIG (reference sequence). V lost 3 bases to trimming and J lost 1 base, with 18 bases between them. The length of the CDR3 is 16 residues. The DNA for the CDR3 is TGTGCCTGGAGCCCCGCTGGGGGTCAGGGCCAAGAGACCCAGTACTTC. It codes for CAWSPAGGQGQETQYF.

The chain uses TRBV6-5 and TRBJ2-1; TRBD2 matches at 8 bases. V shed 5 bases and J 1 base; nucleotides not matched to a gene: 1. Germline assignment: CDR1 MNHEY and CDR2 SVGAGI. CDR3 length equals 14 residues. The CDR3 here is CASSRLASYNEQFF. CDR3 nucleotide sequence: TGTGCCAGCAGTCGACTAGCGTCCTACAATGAGCAGTTCTTC.

The chain recombines TRBV6-5 with TRBJ1-1; TRBD1 matches 7 bases. The V gene end was trimmed by 2 bases and the J gene end by 5 bases; junction bases not matched to a gene: 8. This CDR3 is built from 15 residues. Germline V CDR1 and CDR2: MNHEY, SVGAGI. Here the CDR3 reads CASSYGAGGGTEAFF. The DNA for the CDR3 is TGTGCCAGCAGTTACGGGGCAGGGGGAGGGACTGAAGCTTTCTTT.

The chain joins TRBV14 to TRBJ2-7, with D hard to call. The V end was cut by 4 bases, the J end by 5 bases, with 9 bases between. Germline V gene data show CDR1 as SGHDN and CDR2 as FVKESK. CDR3 length: 12 residues. In DNA, the CDR3 is TGTGCCAGCAGCCCACGACCGGACGAGCAGTACTTC. Translation gives CASSPRPDEQYF.

This clonotype was observed a few times. This chain connects TRBV15 to TRBJ1-5, with a tentative D call TRBD1 (6 bases). From germline, CDR1 is LNHNV and CDR2 YYDKDF (reference sequence). The CDR3 loop spans 16 amino acids. Trimming removed 3 bases from V and 1 base from J, with 13 bases in between. CDR3 region: CATSSRGLGSNQPQHF. The CDR3 DNA follows: TGTGCCACCAGCAGCCGGGGGCTCGGGAGCAATCAGCCCCAGCATTTT.

The V and J genes are TRBV27 and TRBJ2-5; 12 bases fit TRBD2. V gave up 6 bases and J gave up 5 bases; unmatched junction bases: 7. The CDR3 length is 15 residues. CDR1 and CDR2 from the germline V gene are MNHEY and SMNVEV (reference sequence). CDR3 DNA sequence: TGTGCCAGCAGGCCTAGCGGGGGGGCCGAGGAGACCCAGTACTTC. Protein: CASRPSGGAEETQYF.

The chain combines TRBV4-2 with TRBJ1-2; 9 nucleotides align to TRBD1. This CDR3 spans 15 amino acids. Germline values: CDR1 LGHNA, CDR2 YNFKEQ. The ends lost 2 bases at V and 4 bases at J; junction bases unmatched: 5. For the CDR3, the DNA is TGTGCCAGCAGCCAATACGACAGGGGGTCCTATGGCTACACCTTC. Translating it yields CASSQYDRGSYGYTF.

About this clonotype itself: A much larger clonotype is one base distant, so this may be a read error. Here the CDR3 omits its conserved ending phenylalanine or tryptophan, so a read error is the likely source. The chain combines TRBV12-3 or TRBV12-4 with TRBJ2-6; no firm D call. The germline V and J ends were trimmed by 3 bases and 0 bases, with 9 bases remaining between them. The CDR3 runs to 16 residues. CDR3 DNA sequence: TGTGCCAGCAGTTTCCCCCCGGGCTCTGGGGCCAACGTCCTGACTTCC. This encodes CASSFPPGSGANVLTS.

This clonotype was picked up a small number of times. This chain connects TRBV5-6 to TRBJ2-2; 11 bases fit TRBD2. CDR3 length: 15 amino acids. CDR1 SGHDT and CDR2 YYEEEE come from the germline V gene. Germline trimming cut 4 bases from V and 9 bases from J; bases unmatched to any gene: 8. CDR3 sequence (DNA): TGTGCCAGCAGCCTCGGGACTAGCGGCTTCCGGGAGCTGTTTTTT. Translation gives CASSLGTSGFRELFF.

The chain links TRBV7-2 to TRBJ1-5; D perhaps matches TRBD1 (6 bases). The CDR3 is 17 amino acids. Germline V CDR1 and CDR2: SGHTA, FQGNSA. Trimming left V 4 bases short and J 5 bases short, with 21 bases between. CDR3 coding DNA: TGTGCCAGCAGCTCCCCGAGAGGTACAGGGCCGGATCAGCCCCAGCATTTT. Translating it yields CASSSPRGTGPDQPQHF. Variable domain in full (rest from reference TRBV7-2 and TRBJ1-5): GAGVSQSPSNKVTEKGKDVELRCDPISGHTALYWYRQSLGQGLEFLIYFQGNSAPDKSGLPSDRFSAERTGGSVSTLTIQRTQQEDSAVYLCASSSPRGTGPDQPQHFGDGTRLSIL.